The rows below give T cell receptor beta chains drawn from one sample of a study of spatial heterogeneity in lung cancer. MiXCR, applied by TCRdb to the 5' RACE reads, yields one record per CDR3 protein. This table holds approximately 2,000 distinct CDR3 sequences, 6.5% to 8.5% found once. This sample comprised normal lung tissue next to the tumor, obtained at surgery. The receptors shown here come from a male donor with early-stage non-small cell lung cancer. CDR3s include the opening cysteine and the closing phenylalanine or tryptophan. D genes are given only for firm matches. Clone size is stated in some rows and not others, as once, few, many or a class when expanded.

large | TRBJ2-4 | TRBD2 | TRBV5-6 | CASSSPSGSVGWSKNIQYF | TGTGCCAGCAGCTCGCCTAGCGGGAGTGTCGGCTGGTCCAAAAACATTCAGTACTTC
- | TRBJ1-6 | TRBD1 | TRBV7-2 | CASSYRTGGVSPLHF | TGTGCCAGCAGCTACCGGACAGGGGGTGTTTCACCCCTCCACTTT
medium-sized | TRBJ1-1 | TRBD1 | TRBV20-1 | CSAILWGTAEAFF | TGCAGTGCTATACTTTGGGGGACAGCTGAAGCTTTCTTT
medium-sized | TRBJ2-5 | TRBD2 | TRBV20-1 | CSASSSGRSLGETQYF | TGCAGTGCTAGTTCCAGCGGGAGAAGTTTGGGAGAGACCCAGTACTTC
large | TRBJ2-1 | - | TRBV7-3 | CASSLRDTTPNEQFF | TGTGCCAGCAGCCTCCGGGACACCACCCCAAATGAGCAGTTCTTC
- | TRBJ1-2 | TRBD1 | TRBV7-8 | CASSTGTGGDYGYTF | TGTGCCAGCAGCACTGGGACAGGGGGCGACTATGGCTACACCTTC
medium-sized | TRBJ1-1 | - | TRBV6-1 | CASSEAGDTPSAEAFF | TGTGCCAGCAGTGAAGCGGGGGACACCCCCAGCGCTGAAGCTTTCTTT
medium-sized | TRBJ1-4 | TRBD1 | TRBV9 | CASSSQGAPSEKLFF | TGTGCCAGCAGCTCTCAGGGGGCGCCGAGTGAAAAACTGTTTTTT
medium-sized | TRBJ2-2 | - | TRBV24-1 | CATSVGQNTGELFF | TGTGCCACCAGTGTGGGTCAAAACACCGGGGAGCTGTTTTTT
medium-sized | TRBJ1-2 | - | TRBV7-2 | CASSGEGSTYYGYTF | TGTGCCAGCAGTGGGGAGGGGTCAACTTACTATGGCTACACCTTC
medium-sized | TRBJ2-3 | - | TRBV6-1 | CAVRQGLDTQYF | TGTGCCGTGCGACAGGGACTAGATACGCAGTATTTT
medium-sized | TRBJ2-5 | - | TRBV4-1 | CASSQPTGSQYF | TGCGCCAGCAGCCAACCCACCGGATCCCAGTACTTC
few | TRBJ2-7 | - | TRBV5-6 | CASSLATGEQYF | TGTGCCAGCAGCTTGGCGACAGGCGAGCAGTACTTC
medium-sized | TRBJ1-4 | - | TRBV3-1 | CASSRMGEKLFF | TGTGCCAGCAGCCGAATGGGTGAAAAACTGTTTTTT
many | TRBJ2-1 | - | TRBV4-2 | CASSQESGESEQFF | TGTGCCAGCAGCCAAGAATCCGGAGAGAGTGAGCAGTTCTTC
medium-sized | TRBJ2-1 | TRBD2 | TRBV4-2 | CASSQDSGALYNEQFF | TGTGCCAGCAGCCAGGATAGCGGGGCGCTCTACAATGAGCAGTTCTTC
medium-sized | TRBJ1-1 | TRBD1 | TRBV20-1 | CSAQGQGLTYARSNTEAFF | TGCAGTGCTCAGGGACAGGGCCTGACCTACGCTCGTTCGAACACTGAAGCTTTCTTT
once | TRBJ2-1 | TRBD2 | TRBV20-1 | CSARDSRTSGLRADEQFF | TGCAGTGCTAGAGATTCTCGGACTAGCGGGCTTCGGGCGGATGAGCAGTTCTTC
medium-sized | TRBJ1-4 | TRBD1 | TRBV7-9 | CASSHRGGNEKLFF | TGTGCCAGCAGCCACAGGGGAGGAAATGAAAAACTGTTTTTT
large | TRBJ1-5 | - | TRBV6-2/TRBV6-3 | CASSLTSGSNQPQHF | TGTGCCAGCAGCCTCACGTCGGGGAGCAATCAGCCCCAGCATTTT
medium-sized | TRBJ2-1 | TRBD2 | TRBV3-1 | CASNKGTSGSGFDEQFF | TGTGCCAGCAATAAAGGGACTAGCGGGAGTGGTTTCGATGAGCAGTTCTTC
- | TRBJ2-3 | - | TRBV12-5 | CASGFSRLGPDTQYF | TGTGCTAGTGGTTTCAGCCGTTTGGGGCCAGATACGCAGTATTTT
medium-sized | TRBJ2-5 | - | TRBV7-2 | CASSFSGPRGGETQYF | TGTGCCAGCAGCTTCTCCGGGCCCAGAGGGGGAGAGACCCAGTACTTC
medium-sized | TRBJ1-2 | - | TRBV28 | CASSSPQGYGYTF | TGTGCCAGCAGTTCACCTCAGGGGTATGGCTACACCTTC
few | TRBJ1-6 | TRBD1 | TRBV6-5 | CASGQGSTSPLHF | TGTGCCAGCGGACAGGGATCTACTTCACCCCTCCACTTT
medium-sized | TRBJ2-7 | - | TRBV5-1 | CASSMETRPGYEQYF | TGCGCCAGCAGCATGGAAACACGACCCGGCTACGAGCAGTACTTC
medium-sized | TRBJ2-3 | - | TRBV20-1 | CSALETTSTDTQYF | TGCAGTGCACTCGAGACAACTAGCACAGATACGCAGTATTTT
medium-sized | TRBJ1-2 | - | TRBV12-3/TRBV12-4 | CASSLALGADGYTF | TGTGCCAGCAGTTTAGCGTTGGGGGCGGATGGCTACACCTTC
- | TRBJ2-1 | TRBD2 | TRBV7-2 | CASSSTSGESDEQFF | TGTGCCAGCAGCTCGACTAGCGGAGAAAGCGATGAGCAGTTCTTC
large | TRBJ1-4 | - | TRBV4-1 | CASVQSGATNEKLFF | TGCGCCAGCGTGCAATCCGGGGCTACTAATGAAAAACTGTTTTTT
medium-sized | TRBJ2-2 | - | TRBV27 | CASSHGDWNTGELFF | TGTGCCAGCAGTCACGGGGACTGGAACACCGGGGAGCTGTTTTTT
medium-sized | TRBJ2-6 | - | TRBV25-1 | CASSDRIPGANVLTF | TGTGCCAGCAGTGACAGGATCCCTGGGGCCAACGTCCTGACTTTC
medium-sized | TRBJ2-3 | - | TRBV6-1 | CASGSWGVTDTQYF | TGTGCCAGCGGATCGTGGGGGGTGACAGATACGCAGTATTTT
medium-sized | TRBJ1-1 | - | TRBV14 | CASSQVGRVIAFF | TGTGCCAGCAGCCAAGTGGGCAGGGTCATAGCTTTCTTT
medium-sized | TRBJ2-2 | - | TRBV18 | CASSPQRTANTGELFF | TGTGCCAGCTCACCACAGCGAACAGCGAACACCGGGGAGCTGTTTTTT
medium-sized | TRBJ1-1 | TRBD1 | TRBV11-2 | CASSLTGRGTEAFF | TGTGCCAGCAGCTTGACAGGGCGGGGAACTGAAGCTTTCTTT
medium-sized | TRBJ2-7 | - | TRBV13 | CASSPYRGSIASGPPGEQYF | TGTGCCAGCAGCCCCTACAGGGGGAGTATCGCTAGCGGCCCCCCGGGGGAGCAGTACTTC
medium-sized | TRBJ2-7 | - | TRBV7-9 | CASSFRGAGEQYF | TGTGCCAGCAGCTTTCGGGGGGCGGGCGAGCAGTACTTC
medium-sized | TRBJ2-2 | - | TRBV28 | CASSQDTKSTGELFF | TGTGCCAGCAGCCAAGACACAAAAAGTACCGGGGAGCTGTTTTTT
medium-sized | TRBJ2-5 | - | TRBV20-1 | CSARGDLETQYF | TGCAGTGCTAGAGGGGACTTAGAGACCCAGTACTTC
once | TRBJ1-1 | - | TRBV4-1 | CASSQTTAMNTEAFF | TGCGCCAGCAGCCAGACGACAGCAATGAACACTGAAGCTTTCTTT
medium-sized | TRBJ1-5 | - | TRBV5-4 | CASSLDRAYQPQHF | TGTGCCAGCAGCTTGGACAGGGCTTATCAGCCCCAGCATTTT
medium-sized | TRBJ2-1 | TRBD1 | TRBV15 | CATSKHPRDRGHNEQFF | TGTGCCACCAGCAAACACCCCCGGGACAGGGGCCACAATGAGCAGTTCTTC
medium-sized | TRBJ2-2 | - | TRBV12-3/TRBV12-4 | CASSYSTHTGELFF | TGTGCCAGCAGTTACTCAACCCACACCGGGGAGCTGTTTTTT
medium-sized | TRBJ2-2 | TRBD2 | TRBV7-9 | CASRHSSGTNTGELFF | TGTGCCAGCCGCCACTCTAGCGGGACTAACACCGGGGAGCTGTTTTTT
medium-sized | TRBJ1-1 | TRBD1 | TRBV7-3 | CASSQGGTEAFF | TGTGCCAGCAGCCAGGGGGGGACTGAAGCTTTCTTT
medium-sized | TRBJ2-3 | - | TRBV5-1 | CASSFRSGTDTQYF | TGCGCCAGCAGCTTTAGAAGCGGCACAGATACGCAGTATTTT
few | TRBJ2-1 | TRBD2 | TRBV7-2 | CASSWTGGGYNEQFF | TGTGCCAGCAGCTGGACGGGGGGAGGATACAATGAGCAGTTCTTC
medium-sized | TRBJ1-4 | TRBD1 | TRBV7-2 | CASSSGTGGFEKLFF | TGTGCCAGCAGCTCCGGGACAGGGGGCTTTGAAAAACTGTTTTTT
few | TRBJ1-5 | - | TRBV28 | CASSFEQRNQPQHF | TGTGCCAGCAGTTTCGAGCAGCGCAATCAGCCCCAGCATTTT